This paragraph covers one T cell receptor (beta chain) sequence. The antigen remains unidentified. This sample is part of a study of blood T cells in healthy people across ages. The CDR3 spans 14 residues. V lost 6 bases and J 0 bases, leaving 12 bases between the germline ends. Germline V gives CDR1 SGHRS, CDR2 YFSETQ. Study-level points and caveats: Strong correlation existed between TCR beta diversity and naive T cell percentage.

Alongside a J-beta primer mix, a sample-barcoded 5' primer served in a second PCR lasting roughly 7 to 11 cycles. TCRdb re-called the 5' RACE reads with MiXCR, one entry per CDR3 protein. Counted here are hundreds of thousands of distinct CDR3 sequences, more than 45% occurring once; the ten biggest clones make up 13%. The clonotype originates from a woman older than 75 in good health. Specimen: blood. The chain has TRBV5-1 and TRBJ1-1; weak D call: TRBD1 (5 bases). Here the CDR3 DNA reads TGCGCCAGCACAGCGGGACCGATGAACACTGAAGCTTTCTTT. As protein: CASTAGPMNTEAFF.